The 25 T cell receptor beta chains listed next were all sequenced from one sample in a study of T cells in Graves' hyperthyroidism and ophthalmopathy. From RNA transcripts, TCR beta CDR3 regions were amplified. HTBI primers were employed in a first-round RT-PCR of the TCR CDR3. Via MiXCR, TCRdb re-called the multiplex PCR reads, giving one row per CDR3 protein. Of hundreds of thousands of distinct CDR3 sequences listed, roughly a third are singletons. The sample taken for sequencing was blood. These receptor sequences come from a woman between 40 and 55 years old with Graves' hyperthyroidism.

Here the CDR3 DNA reads TGTGCCAGTAACATGGGACAGGGCTACAATCAGCCCCAGCATTTT. This codes for CASNMGQGYNQPQHF. V gene TRBV19 combines with J gene TRBJ1-5, with 9 bases aligning to TRBD1. The CDR3 extends over 15 amino acids. Germline loops: CDR1 LNHDA, CDR2 SQIVND (reference sequence). Germline trimming cut 7 bases from V and 3 bases from J; bases unmatched to any gene: 7.

Note on this clonotype: A read error may account for a junction end that differs from germline. The chain uses TRBV7-2 and TRBJ1-6; TRBD1 aligns across 8 bases. Germline V CDR1 and CDR2: SGHTA, FQGNSA. This CDR3 region has 16 residues. The DNA of the CDR3 is TGCGCCAGCAGCCGAGGGACAGGACTAGAAAATTCACCCCTCCACTTT. Protein: CASSRGTGLENSPLHF. Full variable domain (remainder filled in from reference TRBV7-2 and TRBJ1-6): GAGVSQSPSNKVTEKGKDVELRCDPISGHTALYWYRQSLGQGLEFLIYFQGNSAPDKSGLPSDRFSAERTGGSVSTLTIQRTQQEDSAVYLCASSRGTGLENSPLHFGNGTRLTVT.

This clonotype showed up many times. The rearrangement links TRBV7-9 to TRBJ2-5; D remains unclear. V lost 1 base, J lost 9 bases, and 12 bases lay in between. CDR1 and CDR2 from the germline V gene are SEHNR and FQNEAQ (reference sequence). The CDR3 is 13 residues long. The CDR3 DNA follows: TGTGCCAGCAGCTTAGTAAAGCTTGACGCCCAGTACTTC. Its translation is CASSLVKLDAQYF.

The table lists this clonotype with a count of one. The chain uses TRBV7-2 and TRBJ2-3, with 7 nucleotides matching TRBD1. With V trimmed by 5 bases and J by 2 bases, 7 bases remained unmatched. The length of the CDR3 is 15 residues. Germline V gives CDR1 SGHTA, CDR2 FQGNSA. CDR3 bases: TGTGCCAGCAGCGCGGACAGGAAAGACACAGATACGCAGTATTTT. This sequence encodes CASSADRKDTDTQYF.

This clonotype was seen at least ten times. This chain joins TRBV19 and TRBJ1-2; 8 bases are a match to TRBD1. V lost 3 bases and J lost 4; bases outside the gene matches: 10. CDR1 is LNHDA and CDR2 is SQIVND in the germline V gene (reference sequence). This CDR3 spans 16 amino acids. The CDR3 sequence is CASSIDGQGVAYGYTF. The CDR3, as DNA: TGTGCCAGTAGTATCGACGGACAGGGTGTCGCCTATGGCTACACCTTC.

This clonotype was detected a few times. The chain uses TRBV5-1 and TRBJ1-1; D not resolved. Germline V gene sequence: CDR1 SGHRS, CDR2 YFSETQ. The CDR3 has 14 residues. V lost 0 bases, J lost 3 bases, and 9 bases lay in between. CDR3 DNA sequence: TGCGCCAGCAGCTTGGATCCGCCGGACACTGAAGCTTTCTTT. Translated: CASSLDPPDTEAFF.

This clonotype was counted only a few times. The J gene is TRBJ2-6, the V gene TRBV29-1, with 7 nucleotides matching TRBD1. Germline V gives CDR1 SQVTM, CDR2 ANQGSEA. V trimming: 1 base; J trimming: 0 bases; junction bases outside the gene matches: 9. CDR3 length: 18 amino acids. The CDR3 DNA reads TGCAGCGTTGAAGGCAGGGGGATCAAGAGCTCTGGGGCCAACGTCCTGACTTTC. This sequence encodes CSVEGRGIKSSGANVLTF.

This clonotype was seen a handful of times. CDR3 protein: CASAKGEAYEQYF. The CDR3 coding sequence is TGTGCCAGTGCCAAGGGGGAAGCCTACGAGCAGTACTTC. This chain connects TRBV12-3 or TRBV12-4 to TRBJ2-7, with a possible D match to TRBD1 (6 bases). This CDR3 spans 13 amino acids. Trimming removed 9 bases at V and 2 bases at J, with 14 bases between.

This clonotype was seen a handful of times. This sequence joins TRBV7-9 and TRBJ1-1, with unresolved D. The CDR3 loop spans 13 amino acids. The V end was cut by 2 bases, the J end by 6 bases, with 10 bases between. Germline loops: CDR1 SEHNR, CDR2 FQNEAQ (reference sequence). CDR3 nucleotide sequence: TGTGCCAGCAGCTTATCGGCCCGGGCTGAAGCTTTCTTT. Amino acid sequence: CASSLSARAEAFF.

In regard to this clonotype: This may be a read error: a much more frequent sequence differs by one nucleotide. J is TRBJ2-7 and V is TRBV20-1; D ambiguous. V gave up 0 bases and J gave up 2 bases, with 8 bases separating them. CDR3 size: 13 residues. The germline V gene has CDR1 DFQATT and CDR2 SNEGSKA (reference sequence). CDR3 DNA sequence: TGCAGTGCTAGAGAGGTTCCTACCTACGAGCAGTACTTC. It is translated as CSAREVPTYEQYF.

This clonotype was recorded at least ten times. The CDR3 region is CASSFRDSLGNQPQHF. The CDR3 DNA reads TGTGCCAGCAGCTTCCGGGACAGCTTAGGAAATCAGCCCCAGCATTTT. The rearrangement links TRBV7-8 to TRBJ1-5; 7 bases fit TRBD1. This CDR3 is built from 16 residues. The germline CDR1 and CDR2 sequences are SGHVS and FQNEAQ. Losses at the gene ends were 3 bases for V and 4 bases for J; bases not matched to a gene: 9.

The chain carries TRBV9 and TRBJ1-1, with TRBD1 as a possible D gene (5 bases). The CDR3 has 14 residues. Trimming shortened V by 3 bases and J by 4 bases, and 13 bases separated the two germline ends. Germline V gene lookup returns CDR1 SGDLS and CDR2 YYNGEE. CDR3 nucleotide sequence: TGTGCCAGCAGCGAGTGGGGGGTGGGCACTGAAGCTTTCTTT. Amino acid sequence: CASSEWGVGTEAFF. Filled out from reference TRBV9 and TRBJ1-1, the complete variable domain reads DSGVTQTPKHLITATGQRVTLRCSPRSGDLSVYWYQQSLDQGLQFLIQYYNGEERAKGNILERFSAQQFPDLHSELNLSSLELGDSALYFCASSEWGVGTEAFFGQGTRLTVV.

In the case of this clonotype: This could be a read error, since a much larger clone is one nucleotide away. The rearrangement joins TRBV19 to TRBJ2-5, with a weak D call TRBD2 (6 bases). The CDR3 length is 12 residues. Germline CDR1 and CDR2: LNHDA and SQIVND (reference sequence). CDR3 nucleotide sequence: TGTGCCAGTAGTGGGCTCCGGGAGACCCAGTGCTTC. Its translation is CASSGLRETQCF. The variable domain in full, completed from reference TRBV19 and TRBJ2-5, reads DGGITQSPKYLFRKEGQNVTLSCEQNLNHDAMYWYRQDPGQGLRLIYYSQIVNDFQKGDIAEGYSVSREKKESFPLTVTSAQKNPTAFYLCASSGLRETQCFGPGTRLLVL.

This clonotype was counted only a few times. This chain links TRBV13 with TRBJ1-5; TRBD1 agrees at 10 bases. Per the germline V gene, CDR1 is PRHDT and CDR2 is FYEKMQ (reference sequence). Germline trimming cut 5 bases from V and 7 bases from J; bases unmatched to any gene: 11. This CDR3 spans 16 amino acids. Written as DNA, the CDR3 is TGTGCCAGCAGCCAGGGGTGGGACAGGGGTAAACAGCCCCAGCATTTT. The encoded protein is CASSQGWDRGKQPQHF.

The V call is TRBV24-1, the J call TRBJ1-2; tentatively, D is TRBD1 (6 bases). In germline, CDR1 is KGHDR, CDR2 SFDVKD. There are 12 residues in the CDR3. Trimming took off 11 bases at V and 1 base at J, with 10 bases between the two ends. CDR3 protein: CARGQDNYGYTF. The CDR3 DNA is TGTGCCAGGGGGCAGGATAACTATGGCTACACCTTC.

There are a few counts of this clonotype. The chain is built from TRBV7-2 and TRBJ2-5; D tentatively fits TRBD1 or TRBD2 (6 bases each). CDR1 is SGHTA and CDR2 is FQGNSA in the germline V gene. This CDR3 spans 17 amino acids. Trimming removed 6 bases at V and 1 base at J, with 21 bases between. The CDR3 coding sequence is TGTGCCAGCAGTACTGCCGAACGGGGGCGCGCCCAAGAGACCCAGTACTTC. This translates into CASSTAERGRAQETQYF.

This clonotype was seen repeatedly, ten times or more. The V gene is TRBV7-9, the J gene TRBJ1-2, with TRBD1 as a possible D gene (5 bases). Per the germline V gene, CDR1 is SEHNR and CDR2 is FQNEAQ (reference sequence). The CDR3 runs 12 residues. V lost 4 bases and J 7 bases, leaving 10 bases between the germline ends. The CDR3 bases are TGTGCCAGCAGCTACACCGGGGGTGGCTACACCTTC. Amino acids: CASSYTGGGYTF.

This clonotype was recorded at least ten times. The rearrangement joins TRBV11-3 to TRBJ1-1; no clear D. Trimming stripped 0 bases from V and 7 bases from J, with 12 bases between. CDR1 and CDR2 (germline): SGHNT, YENEEA. This CDR3 contains 14 residues. CDR3 loop: CASSLERASGEAFF. CDR3 DNA sequence: TGTGCCAGCAGCTTAGAACGGGCTTCGGGTGAAGCTTTCTTT.

This clonotype occurred a few times. The gene calls are TRBV7-3 and TRBJ2-3; TRBD2 aligns across 7 bases. CDR1 SGHTA and CDR2 FQGTGA come from the germline V gene. This CDR3 has 13 residues. With V trimmed by 5 bases and J by 3 bases, 2 bases remained unmatched. In DNA form, the CDR3 reads TGTGCCAGCAGCACGGGGGGAACAGATACGCAGTATTTT. Translating gives CASSTGGTDTQYF.

The sample holds many counts of this clonotype. This chain connects TRBV20-1 to TRBJ1-6; 9 bases line up with TRBD1. CDR3 length: 14 amino acids. After removal of 0 bases from V and 14 bases from J, the junction contained 8 bases not matched to a gene. Germline values: CDR1 DFQATT, CDR2 SNEGSKA (reference sequence). In DNA form, the CDR3 reads TGCAGTGCTAGAGAGGGACAGGGAGAATTCACCCTCCACTTT. Protein product: CSAREGQGEFTLHF.

V usage is TRBV3-1 and J usage is TRBJ1-1, with unresolved D. V dropped 3 bases and J dropped 0 bases, with 8 bases sitting between them. CDR3 size: 14 residues. Germline V gene data show CDR1 as LGHDT and CDR2 as YNNKEL (reference sequence). CDR3 nucleotide sequence: TGTGCCAGCAGCCACAGAAGAATGAACACTGAAGCTTTCTTT. As protein: CASSHRRMNTEAFF. The full variable domain, rest sourced from reference TRBV3-1 and TRBJ1-1, is DTAVSQTPKYLVTQMGNDKSIKCEQNLGHDTMYWYKQDSKKFLKIMFSYNNKELIINETVPNRFSPKSPDKAHLNLHINSLELGDSAVYFCASSHRRMNTEAFFGQGTRLTVV.

This clonotype was counted many times. V is TRBV10-3 and J is TRBJ1-2; D remains unclear. The CDR3 sequence is 13 residues long. V lost 2 bases and J 5 bases, leaving 9 bases between the germline ends. The germline CDR1 and CDR2 sequences are ENHRY and SYGVKD. The CDR3 DNA is TGTGCCATCAGTGAGCCCCCCCGGTATGGCTACACCTTC. This encodes CAISEPPRYGYTF.

The chain has TRBV29-1 and TRBJ2-6, with 8 bases fitting TRBD1. The CDR3 contains 15 residues. With 7 bases clipped from V and 1 base from J, the junction kept 6 bases outside the gene matches. From germline, CDR1 is SQVTM and CDR2 ANQGSEA. CDR3 DNA: TGCAGCGCCGGGACAGGACTATCTGGGGCCAACGTCCTGACTTTC. Translating gives CSAGTGLSGANVLTF. The whole variable domain, remainder taken from reference TRBV29-1 and TRBJ2-6, is SAVISQKPSRDICQRGTSLTIQCQVDSQVTMMFWYRQQPGQSLTLIATANQGSEATYESGFVIDKFPISRPNLTFSTLTVSNMSPEDSSIYLCSAGTGLSGANVLTFGAGSRLTVL.

The V call is TRBV5-1, the J call TRBJ1-1; perhaps TRBD1 as D (5 bases). CDR1 SGHRS and CDR2 YFSETQ come from the germline V gene. The CDR3 sequence is 12 residues long. V lost 1 base to trimming and J lost 7 bases, with 8 bases between them. This CDR3 is CASSLSQGEAFF. The CDR3 DNA follows: TGCGCCAGCAGCTTGAGCCAGGGTGAAGCTTTCTTT.

This clonotype showed up just a few times. CDR3 in DNA: TGCGCCAGCAGCAGAGGGGGACAGAGAGACTATGGCTACACCTTC. It yields the protein CASSRGGQRDYGYTF. This chain connects TRBV4-3 to TRBJ1-2; TRBD1 agrees at 7 bases. The trim removed 5 bases at V and 3 bases at J, leaving 9 bases unmatched. This CDR3 region has 15 residues. CDR1 and CDR2 (germline): LGHNA, YSLEER.